A selection of T cell receptor beta chains follows, all from one sample in a study of cytomegalovirus exposure and HLA in healthy donors. Generated by immunoSEQ multiplex PCR, the TCRdb table keeps only in-frame clones and is missing some. This sample carries around 130,000 clones, with about 1.4% going to the ten biggest clones. Sample: PBMCs. These receptors all come from a woman in her thirties or forties in good health and CMV-seronegative. Both conserved end residues are part of each CDR3.

CASSPTGGTHSNQPQHF	TRBV7-9	TRBJ1-5
CATRRGRTEAFF	TRBV19	TRBJ1-1
CASSPWATYNEQFF	TRBV18	TRBJ2-1
CASSLAQGAISWRNQPQHF	TRBV7-9	TRBJ1-5
CASSDGYGSGYNEQFF	TRBV11-3	TRBJ2-1
CASTSTFYEQYF	TRBV6-1	TRBJ2-7
CATRKGARPGELFF	TRBV15	TRBJ2-2
CASSPGQGRQETQYF	TRBV5-1	TRBJ2-5
CASSLHLNTEAFF	TRBV14	TRBJ1-1
CASHRTGDGNTEAFF	TRBV6-5	TRBJ1-1
CASLGQDANNYGYTF	TRBV28	TRBJ1-2
CASSSWAPRMGSPLHF	TRBV7-2	TRBJ1-6
CASSPTTETQYF	TRBV7-2	TRBJ2-5
CASSPGLDRTDTQYF	TRBV9	TRBJ2-3
CASSAPNGQDNTEAFF	TRBV9	TRBJ1-1
CASSRGVRANVLTF	TRBV14	TRBJ2-6
CASSLAAGFTEAFF	TRBV5-6	TRBJ1-1
CASSQTGGQPQHF	TRBV4-2	TRBJ1-5
CATTGEGENTEAFF	TRBV15	TRBJ1-1
CASSSYRGLSEQYF	TRBV28	TRBJ2-7
CASSIGTVNEKLFF	TRBV19	TRBJ1-4
CAISRQGYQYGYTF	TRBV10-3	TRBJ1-2
CSTSIKLAGVHEQFF	TRBV29-1	TRBJ2-1
CASSQDRGYEQYF	TRBV4-3	TRBJ2-7
CASTIDNSGGTDTQYF	TRBV2	TRBJ2-3
CASSESGQETQYF	TRBV6-1	TRBJ2-5
CASSYGNEKLFF	TRBV7-2	TRBJ1-4
CASSNPGQGGYDRNQPQHF	TRBV21-1	TRBJ1-5
CASKAEGGRGDYGYTF	TRBV2	TRBJ1-2
CASTGHRNEAFF	TRBV2	TRBJ1-1
CASSRDRVSGNTIYF	TRBV11-2	TRBJ1-3
CASSPLGGGGDTQYF	TRBV9	TRBJ2-3
CASSQRVGSATQYF	TRBV28	TRBJ2-3